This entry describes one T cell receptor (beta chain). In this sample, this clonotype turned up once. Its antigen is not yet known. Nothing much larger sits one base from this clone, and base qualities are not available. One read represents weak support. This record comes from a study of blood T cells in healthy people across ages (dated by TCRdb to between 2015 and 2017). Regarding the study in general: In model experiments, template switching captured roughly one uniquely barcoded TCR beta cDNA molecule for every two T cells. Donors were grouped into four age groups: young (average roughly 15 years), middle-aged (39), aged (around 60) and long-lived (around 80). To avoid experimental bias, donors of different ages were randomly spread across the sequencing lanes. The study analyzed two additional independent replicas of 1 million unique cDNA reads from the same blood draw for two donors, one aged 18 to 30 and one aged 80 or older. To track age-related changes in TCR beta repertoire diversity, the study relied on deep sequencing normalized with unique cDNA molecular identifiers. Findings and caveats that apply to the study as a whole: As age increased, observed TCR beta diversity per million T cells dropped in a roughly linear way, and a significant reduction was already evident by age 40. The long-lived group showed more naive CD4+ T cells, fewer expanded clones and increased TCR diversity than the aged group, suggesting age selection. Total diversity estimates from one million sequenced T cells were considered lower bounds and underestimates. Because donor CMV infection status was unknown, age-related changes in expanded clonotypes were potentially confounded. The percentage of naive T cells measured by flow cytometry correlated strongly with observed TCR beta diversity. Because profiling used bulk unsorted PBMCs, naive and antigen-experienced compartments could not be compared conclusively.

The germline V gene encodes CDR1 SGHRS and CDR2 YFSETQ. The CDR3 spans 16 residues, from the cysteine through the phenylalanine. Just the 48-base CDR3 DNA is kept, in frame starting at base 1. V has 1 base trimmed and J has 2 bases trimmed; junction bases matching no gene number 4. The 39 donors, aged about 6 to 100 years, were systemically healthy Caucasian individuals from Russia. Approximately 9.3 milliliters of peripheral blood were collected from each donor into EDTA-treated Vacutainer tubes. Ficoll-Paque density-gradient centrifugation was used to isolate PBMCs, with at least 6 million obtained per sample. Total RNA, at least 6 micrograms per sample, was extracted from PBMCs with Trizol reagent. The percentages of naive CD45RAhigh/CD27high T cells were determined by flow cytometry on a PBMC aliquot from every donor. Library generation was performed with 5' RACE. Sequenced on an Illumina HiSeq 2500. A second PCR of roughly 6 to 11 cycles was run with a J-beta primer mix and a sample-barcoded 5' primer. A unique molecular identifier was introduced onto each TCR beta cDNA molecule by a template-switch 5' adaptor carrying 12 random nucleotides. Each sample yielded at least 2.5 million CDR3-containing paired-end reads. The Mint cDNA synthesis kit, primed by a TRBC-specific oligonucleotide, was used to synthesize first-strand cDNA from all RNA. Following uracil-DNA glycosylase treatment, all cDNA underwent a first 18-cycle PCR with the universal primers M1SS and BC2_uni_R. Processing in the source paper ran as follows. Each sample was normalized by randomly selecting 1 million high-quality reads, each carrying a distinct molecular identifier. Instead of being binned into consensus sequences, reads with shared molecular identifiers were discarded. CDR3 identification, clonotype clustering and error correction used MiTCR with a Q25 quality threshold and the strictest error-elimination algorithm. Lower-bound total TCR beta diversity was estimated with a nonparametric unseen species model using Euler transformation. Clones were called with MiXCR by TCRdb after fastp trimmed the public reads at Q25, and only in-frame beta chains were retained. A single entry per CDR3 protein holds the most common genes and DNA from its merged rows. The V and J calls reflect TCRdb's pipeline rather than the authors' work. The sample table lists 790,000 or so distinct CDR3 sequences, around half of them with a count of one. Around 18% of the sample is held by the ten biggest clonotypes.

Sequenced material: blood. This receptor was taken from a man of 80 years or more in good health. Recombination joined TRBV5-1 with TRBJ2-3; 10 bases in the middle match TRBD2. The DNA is TGCGCCAGCAGCTTGCCTAGCGGGGGAAACACAGATACGCAGTATTTT. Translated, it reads CASSLPSGGNTDTQYF. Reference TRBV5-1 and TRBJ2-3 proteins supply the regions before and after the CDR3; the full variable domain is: KAGVTQTPRYLIKTRGQQVTLSCSPISGHRSVSWYQQTPGQGLQFLFEYFSETQRNKGNFPGRFSGRQFSNSRSEMNVSTLELGDSALYLCASSLPSGGNTDTQYFGPGTRLTVL.